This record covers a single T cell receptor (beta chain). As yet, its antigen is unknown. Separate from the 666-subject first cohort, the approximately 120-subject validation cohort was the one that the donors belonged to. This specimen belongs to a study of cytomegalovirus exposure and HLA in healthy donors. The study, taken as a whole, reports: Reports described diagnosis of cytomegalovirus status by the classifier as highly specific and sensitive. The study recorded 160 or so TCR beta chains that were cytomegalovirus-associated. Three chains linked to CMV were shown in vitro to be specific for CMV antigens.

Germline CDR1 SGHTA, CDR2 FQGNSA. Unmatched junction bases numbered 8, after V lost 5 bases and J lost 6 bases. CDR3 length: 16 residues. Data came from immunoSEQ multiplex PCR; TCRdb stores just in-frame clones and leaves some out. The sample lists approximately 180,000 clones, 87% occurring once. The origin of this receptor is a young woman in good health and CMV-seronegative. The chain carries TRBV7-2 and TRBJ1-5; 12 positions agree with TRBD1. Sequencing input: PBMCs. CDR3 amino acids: CASSAPGQGASQPQHF. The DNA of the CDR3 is TGTGCCAGCAGCGCCCCGGGACAGGGGGCATCTCAGCCCCAGCATTTT.